Each of the 13 T cell receptor beta chains below was sequenced from the same sample in a study of beta chain features in type 1 diabetes. Regarding the study as a whole: Type 1 diabetes patients had moderately but significantly shorter TCRB CDR3s in all four CD4+ subsets.

Every isolated RNA sample was fully reverse transcribed, so sequencing captured expressed TCRB transcripts. Sequencing used immunoSEQ multiplex PCR; TCRdb keeps in-frame clones, though not all of them. This table has 130,000 to 150,000 clones, about 13% appearing once. These receptors' targets are unknown. Sequencing used central memory CD4+ T cells from blood. Source of these receptors: a man aged 18 to 35 with type 1 diabetes.

The sample holds a few counts of this clone. The chain employs TRBV7-8 and TRBJ1-6, with D tentatively TRBD1 (5 bases). Trimming left V 5 bases short and J 14 bases short, with 19 bases between. Per the germline V gene, CDR1 is SGHVS and CDR2 is FQNEAQ. The CDR3 is 14 amino acids. The CDR3 loop reads CASSPAAQRGTLHF. DNA of the CDR3: TGTGCCAGCAGCCCAGCAGCGCAGAGGGGAACCCTCCACTTT. Together with reference TRBV7-8 and TRBJ1-6, the CDR3 gives the full variable domain: GAGVSQSPRYKVAKRGQDVALRCDPISGHVSLFWYQQALGQGPEFLTYFQNEAQLDKSGLPSDRFFAERPEGSVSTLKIQRTQQEDSAVYLCASSPAAQRGTLHFGNGTRLTVT.

This clone has only a few counts. The chain recombines TRBV27 with TRBJ1-4; 7 bases are shared with TRBD1. The V segment lost 2 bases and the J segment 7 bases; nucleotides outside the gene matches: 7. This CDR3 is 15 amino acids long. Per the germline V gene, CDR1 is MNHEY and CDR2 is SMNVEV (reference sequence). The CDR3 region has the DNA TGTGCCAGCAGTTTACGGCCCCACAGGGGTGAAAAACTGTTTTTT. Protein: CASSLRPHRGEKLFF.

This clone was seen a handful of times. This chain joins TRBV2 and TRBJ1-5; no reliable D call. V was trimmed by 5 bases and J by 5 bases, leaving 10 bases between them. The CDR3 is 13 residues long. CDR1 and CDR2 from the germline V gene are SNHLY and FYNNEI. CDR3 coding DNA: TGTGCCAGCAGTAGGGAGAGGGATCAGCCCCAGCATTTT. This translates into CASSRERDQPQHF.

The genes are TRBV5-1 and TRBJ2-5, with 9 positions matching TRBD2. Looked up from germline, CDR1 is SGHRS and CDR2 is YFSETQ. The V gene end was trimmed by 0 bases and the J gene end by 5 bases; junction bases not matched to a gene: 8. CDR3 size: 16 residues. CDR3 residues: CASSLGPSGNGETQYF. DNA for the CDR3: TGCGCCAGCAGCTTGGGCCCTAGCGGGAATGGGGAGACCCAGTACTTC.

A few counts support this clone. J is TRBJ2-7 and V is TRBV18, with D maybe TRBD1 (5 bases). Germline loops: CDR1 KGHSH, CDR2 LQKENI. The length of the CDR3 is 15 residues. With 2 bases removed from V and 4 bases from J, the gap between germline ends came to 15 bases. The CDR3 here is CASSPSRQRYYEQYF. The CDR3 coding sequence is TGTGCCAGCTCACCATCCCGACAGAGGTATTACGAGCAGTACTTC.

The genes are TRBV4-1 and TRBJ1-1, with 7 bases aligning to TRBD1. CDR1 MGHRA and CDR2 YSYEKL come from the germline V gene. Unmatched junction bases numbered 6, after V lost 6 bases and J lost 11 bases. The CDR3 spans 11 residues. The CDR3 reads CASRRDRDAFF. The DNA for the CDR3 is TGCGCCAGCAGGAGAGACAGGGATGCTTTCTTT.

This clone was seen more than once but under ten times. The chain uses TRBV5-1 and TRBJ1-6; tentatively, D is TRBD1 (6 bases). CDR3 length: 15 amino acids. Per germline, CDR1 SGHRS and CDR2 YFSETQ. The germline V and J ends were trimmed by 3 bases and 6 bases, with 13 bases remaining between them. CDR3 coding DNA: TGCGCCAGCAGCTCCTCAGGGGACCCTAATTCACCCCTCCACTTT. This sequence encodes CASSSSGDPNSPLHF.

This clone was seen more than once but under ten times. The chain links TRBV19 to TRBJ2-7; perhaps TRBD1 as D (5 bases). The CDR3 length is 13 residues. Germline CDR1 reads LNHDA; CDR2 reads SQIVND (reference sequence). With 5 bases removed from V and 7 bases from J, the gap between germline ends came to 15 bases. Here the CDR3 DNA reads TGTGCCAGTAGTCCCATGGGGCTTGGGGAGCAGTACTTC. Residues: CASSPMGLGEQYF. Drawing the rest from reference TRBV19 and TRBJ2-7, the complete variable domain is DGGITQSPKYLFRKEGQNVTLSCEQNLNHDAMYWYRQDPGQGLRLIYYSQIVNDFQKGDIAEGYSVSREKKESFPLTVTSAQKNPTAFYLCASSPMGLGEQYFGPGTRLTVT.

This clone turned up a few times. The chain's CDR3 is CSAGTGGTGELFF. The DNA of the CDR3 is TGCAGCGCTGGGACAGGGGGCACCGGGGAGCTGTTTTTT. The gene calls are TRBV29-1 and TRBJ2-2, with 11 bases fitting TRBD1. The V and J ends lost 7 bases and 4 bases, in that order; junction bases with no gene match: 2. The CDR3 length is 13 residues. Germline values: CDR1 SQVTM, CDR2 ANQGSEA.

The chain combines TRBV10-3 with TRBJ2-1, with D perhaps matching TRBD1 or TRBD2 (5 bases each). Germline CDR1 is ENHRY and CDR2 is SYGVKD. This CDR3 contains 14 residues. V lost 8 bases to trimming and J lost 8 bases, with 19 bases between them. Here the CDR3 reads CAIGIGRESYEQFF. In DNA form, the CDR3 reads TGTGCCATCGGGATTGGCAGGGAGAGTTATGAGCAGTTCTTC.

This clone was detected only a few times. The chain carries TRBV7-9 and TRBJ1-4; D unresolved. Deletions cut 3 bases from V and 3 bases from J, with 8 bases between. The CDR3 runs to 14 residues. Germline V CDR1 and CDR2: SEHNR, FQNEAQ (reference sequence). CDR3 protein: CASSFSTSNEKLFF. CDR3 sequence (DNA): TGTGCCAGCAGCTTCAGTACTTCTAATGAAAAACTGTTTTTT.

This clone was seen a handful of times. This sequence joins TRBV18 and TRBJ2-1; 7 bases fit TRBD1. Germline loops: CDR1 KGHSH, CDR2 LQKENI. The J segment lost 2 bases and the V segment lost 6 bases, leaving 4 bases of the junction unmatched. The CDR3 is made up of 14 amino acids. CDR3 sequence: CASSPDRAYNEQFF. CDR3 DNA sequence: TGTGCCAGCTCCCCCGACAGGGCCTACAATGAGCAGTTCTTC.

This chain uses TRBV2 with TRBJ2-5; tentative D call: TRBD1 (5 bases). The CDR3 extends over 13 amino acids. Deletions cut 3 bases from V and 2 bases from J, with 7 bases between. Germline values: CDR1 SNHLY, CDR2 FYNNEI. The CDR3 reads CASSDDSQETQYF. In nucleotides, the CDR3 is TGTGCCAGCAGTGATGACAGTCAAGAGACCCAGTACTTC.